This is a list of T cell receptor beta chains from one sample in a study of blood T cell repertoires in COVID-19. The method was immunoSEQ multiplex PCR; TCRdb's version includes in-frame clones alone and lacks a portion of them. The sample has hundreds of thousands of clones; around four fifths are singletons. The specimen was peripheral blood. The receptor source for this set is a woman between 45 and 65 years old with active or convalescent COVID-19. Each CDR3 is given with its conserved first and last residue. D genes are given only for firm matches. Size is omitted from some rows. Given values are once, few, many or a class for expanded clones.

V gene,CDR3 length,clone size,J gene,D gene,CDR3 DNA,CDR3 protein
TRBV19,15,-,TRBJ2-5,-,TGTGCCAGTAGTATAAGAAGAGGAGCACAAGAGACCCAGTACTTC,CASSIRRGAQETQYF
TRBV2,13,once,TRBJ1-2,-,TGTGCCAGCATTCAGGAAGGGGGCTATGGCTACACCTTC,CASIQEGGYGYTF
TRBV27,14,-,TRBJ1-1,TRBD1,TGTGCCAGCAGGGACTGGACAGGGGACACTGAAGCTTTCTTT,CASRDWTGDTEAFF
TRBV5-1,14,-,TRBJ1-1,-,TGCGCCAGCAGCTTGGATAGCCCGAACACTGAAGCTTTCTTT,CASSLDSPNTEAFF
TRBV7-3,15,-,TRBJ2-3,TRBD2,TGTGCCAGCAGCCGAGCGGGGGGGTCCACAGATACGCAGTATTTT,CASSRAGGSTDTQYF
TRBV9,14,-,TRBJ2-1,-,TGTGCCAGCAGCGTAGGTGTAGCGTACAATGAGCAGTTCTTC,CASSVGVAYNEQFF
TRBV5-8,15,-,TRBJ2-1,TRBD1,TGTGCCAGCAGCTTGGCTACGGGACAGCTCTTGCAACGGTTCTTC,CASSLATGQLLQRFF
TRBV13,15,-,TRBJ2-2,-,TGTGCCAGCAGCTTAAGGGTGAAGGGGACCGGGGAGCTGTTTTTT,CASSLRVKGTGELFF
TRBV10-3,13,-,TRBJ2-5,-,TGTGCCACACGGGTGTCCGGACAAGAGACCCAGTACTTC,CATRVSGQETQYF
TRBV5-1,16,-,TRBJ1-1,-,TGCGCCAGCAGCTTGGCACAGGGCAGCAGAAACACTGAAGCTTTCTTT,CASSLAQGSRNTEAFF
TRBV5-5,16,-,TRBJ1-1,TRBD1,TGTGCCAGTAGGGGTGGGGGCCAGGGGGCGAACACTGAAGCTTTCTTT,CASRGGGQGANTEAFF
TRBV28,18,-,TRBJ2-1,TRBD2,TGTGCCAGCAGCCACGAAGGGTATAGCGGGAGGCCCGCTATTTCGCAGTTCTTC,CASSHEGYSGRPAISQFF
TRBV10-3,16,-,TRBJ1-6,-,TGTGCCATCAGTGAGTCGAAGGCGGGATATAATTCACCCCTCCACTTT,CAISESKAGYNSPLHF
TRBV3-1/TRBV3-2,15,-,TRBJ2-7,TRBD1,TGTGCCAGCAGCCAAGACCGGACAGGAGCCTACGAGCAGTACTTC,CASSQDRTGAYEQYF
TRBV30,14,few,TRBJ2-2,-,TGTGCCTGGAGTGGTACTTTAAACACCGGGGAGCTGTTTTTT,CAWSGTLNTGELFF
TRBV4-1,21,-,TRBJ2-6,TRBD2,TGCGCCAGCAGCCTTAGACGGACTAGCGAAGTCCCAAGCTCTGGGGCCAACGTCCTGACTTTC,CASSLRRTSEVPSSGANVLTF
TRBV12-5,11,-,TRBJ2-3,-,TGTGCTAGTGGTTTGCAAGATACGCAGTATTTT,CASGLQDTQYF
TRBV3-1/TRBV3-2,15,-,TRBJ2-1,-,TGTGCCAGCAGCCAAGATTGGAGACAGGACAATGAGCAGTTCTTC,CASSQDWRQDNEQFF
TRBV10-3,16,once,TRBJ2-7,TRBD2,TGTGCCATCAGTCTTACGGGAGGCCTATTCTCCTACGAGCAGTACTTC,CAISLTGGLFSYEQYF
TRBV18,14,-,TRBJ2-1,-,TGTGCCAGCTCACCTGCGGTCTTCGGCAATGAGCAGTTCTTC,CASSPAVFGNEQFF
TRBV27,16,-,TRBJ1-5,-,TGTGCCAGCAGTCCACAGGGAAGATCTGGGGGTCAGCCCCAGCATTTT,CASSPQGRSGGQPQHF
TRBV20-1,13,-,TRBJ2-4,TRBD1,TGCAGTGCTAGTAAGGGGGCTCAGGACATTCAGTACTTC,CSASKGAQDIQYF
TRBV4-1,15,-,TRBJ1-1,-,TGCGCCAGCAGCCCCTCCCGGTCAGGCGTAGCTGAAGCTTTCTTT,CASSPSRSGVAEAFF
TRBV10-3,14,-,TRBJ2-7,TRBD2,TGTGCCATCTCTCGGGGGGAAAGTGTCCACGAGCAGTACTTC,CAISRGESVHEQYF
TRBV4-2,18,-,TRBJ2-3,TRBD2,TGTGCCAGCAGCACAGGGACTAGCGGGGGAGGAGGCACAGATACGCAGTATTTT,CASSTGTSGGGGTDTQYF
TRBV5-1,14,-,TRBJ2-3,-,TGCGCCAGCAGCTTGGGACAGAGGACAGATACGCAGTATTTT,CASSLGQRTDTQYF
TRBV2,15,many,TRBJ2-2,TRBD2,TGTGCCAGCGGTAGCCAGCGGGAGGGCACCGGGGAGCTGTTTTTT,CASGSQREGTGELFF
TRBV5-1,15,-,TRBJ2-7,-,TGCGCCAGCAGCTTGGCGGCGGGACTCTCCTACGAGCAGTACTTC,CASSLAAGLSYEQYF
TRBV7-6,15,few,TRBJ2-3,-,TGTGCCAGCAGCCTCGGGAGTGGGTACACAGATACGCAGTATTTT,CASSLGSGYTDTQYF
TRBV5-1,15,-,TRBJ1-6,TRBD1,TGCGCCAGCAGCAGACAGGGTTCCTATAATTCACCCCTCCACTTT,CASSRQGSYNSPLHF
TRBV3-1/TRBV3-2,17,once,TRBJ1-1,-,TGTGCCAGCAGCCAACTTTACCGGACAGCGATGAACACTGAAGCTTTCTTT,CASSQLYRTAMNTEAFF
TRBV6-2/TRBV6-3,13,-,TRBJ2-5,-,TGTGCCAGCAGTTACTCGAACTTTGAGACCCAGTACTTC,CASSYSNFETQYF
TRBV7-2,15,-,TRBJ2-5,TRBD2,TGTGCCAGCAGCTTAGTGGGGCGGGAGTGGGAGACCCAGTACTTC,CASSLVGREWETQYF
TRBV28,15,-,TRBJ1-2,-,TGTGCCAGCAGTTTAAACCAGGTCTCTAACTATGGCTACACCTTC,CASSLNQVSNYGYTF
TRBV5-4,14,-,TRBJ2-7,TRBD1,TGTGCCAGCAGCTCGGGACAGAGAGCCTACGAGCAGTACTTC,CASSSGQRAYEQYF
TRBV4-2,15,-,TRBJ2-7,TRBD2,TGTGCCAGCAGCCAAGTCCCGTCCGGGAGGTACGAGCAGTACTTC,CASSQVPSGRYEQYF
TRBV10-3,15,-,TRBJ1-1,TRBD1,TGTGCCATCAGTGACCCCGGGACAGGGATAAATGAAGCTTTCTTT,CAISDPGTGINEAFF
TRBV10-3,20,-,TRBJ2-6,TRBD1,TGTGCCATCGGGCGGAAGGACAGGGGGCGGGTAGGCTCTGGGGCCAACGTCCTGACTTTC,CAIGRKDRGRVGSGANVLTF
TRBV7-8,11,-,TRBJ1-2,-,TGTGCCAGCAGCTCAGGACAGACTCACACCTTC,CASSSGQTHTF
TRBV18,16,few,TRBJ1-2,-,TGTGCCAGCTCACCGACGCGGTCAGGGAAGGAGAGTGGCTACACCTTC,CASSPTRSGKESGYTF
TRBV7-2,16,-,TRBJ1-3,TRBD1,TGTGCCAGCAGCGTCGGACAGGTTGGGGCTGGAAACACCATATATTTT,CASSVGQVGAGNTIYF
TRBV7-3,14,-,TRBJ2-3,TRBD2,TGTGCCAGCAGCCGGGGGGGAGCGCAAGATACGCAGTATTTT,CASSRGGAQDTQYF